The sequence of this T cell receptor beta chain was determined in a study of T cells in Graves' hyperthyroidism and ophthalmopathy. This clonotype showed up many times. This CDR3 contains 13 residues. Trimming removed 6 bases from V and 7 bases from J; junction bases left unmatched: 5. Germline CDR1 DFQATT, CDR2 SNEGSKA (reference sequence). Each diagnosis was grounded in clinical symptoms, serum thyroxine and TRAb, thyroid ultrasound, and orbital computed tomography. RNA transcripts provided the source from which TCR beta CDR3 regions were amplified. The HTBI primer set served for first-round RT-PCR of the TCR CDR3. From the multiplex PCR reads, TCRdb called clonotypes with MiXCR, one entry per CDR3 protein. The sample carries over 550,000 distinct CDR3 sequences, roughly a sixth recorded once.

The rearrangement links TRBV20-1 to TRBJ2-3; 12 bases map to TRBD2. The sequencing sample was made of blood. This TCR was sampled from a woman between 18 and 29 years old with Graves' hyperthyroidism. CDR3 sequence: CSAAGTSGYTQYF. The CDR3 nucleotides are TGCAGTGCGGCAGGGACTAGCGGGTATACGCAGTATTTT.